This T cell receptor (beta chain) was captured by sequencing in a study of T cells in Graves' hyperthyroidism and ophthalmopathy (dated by TCRdb to about 2019). Background on the whole study: A discovery cohort of about a hundred patients, about 40 with Graves' ophthalmopathy and under 60 with stable Graves' hyperthyroidism, was used to find distinguishing TCR V-J signatures. Once sampling was done, hyperthyroidism patients were given methimazole at a starting dose of 30 mg daily, whereas ophthalmopathy patients were given high-dose intravenous methylprednisolone. The roughly 90 discovery patients were divided at random into training and test sets in a 7:3 ratio. According to the paper, TCR Vbeta CDR3 sequencing was carried out on roughly 130 peripheral blood samples, which came from 40 to 45 ophthalmopathy, around 74 hyperthyroidism and some 17 progressor patients. Prospective prediction of ophthalmopathy was tested in an independent validation cohort of approximately 19 hyperthyroidism patients and 15 to 17 patients who later progressed to ophthalmopathy. The study also compared thyroid tissue and blood T-cell repertoires from about six Graves' hyperthyroidism patients. What the research found in general, with its limitations: Most expanded thyroid clonotypes (frequency above 0.001) were also detected in blood, suggesting blood repertoires may reflect thyroid immune responses. In validation, progression to ophthalmopathy was predicted by the model with nearly 71% sensitivity and about 72% specificity, a median of roughly six months before onset. Sample size was not statistically predetermined, and investigators were not blinded to group allocation. Ophthalmopathy was separated from stable hyperthyroidism by a 13 V-J signature model, with 87.88% sensitivity and approximately 81% specificity obtained in cross-validation and 80%/75% obtained in testing.

The germline V gene (reference sequence) supplies CDR1 SEHNR and CDR2 FQNEAQ. From cysteine to phenylalanine, the CDR3 is 16 amino acids long. Solely the CDR3 DNA is kept, with 48 bases framed from the first base. From V the trimming removes 0 bases and from J it removes 2 bases, while the gene matches leave 1 base of the junction unaccounted for. This clonotype was observed many times. Its antigen remains undetermined. No qualities accompany the bases; no much larger clone lies one base away. Any patient with an uncontrolled infection, another autoimmune disease, pregnancy or lactation was excluded. Diagnoses were established on the basis of clinical symptoms, serum thyroxine and TRAb, thyroid ultrasound, and orbital computed tomography. Total RNA was extracted with Trizol reagent, and quality was checked on an Agilent 2100 Bioanalyzer. The TCR beta CDR3 regions were amplified from RNA transcripts. For the first round of RT-PCR on the TCR CDR3, the HTBI primer set was used together with the Qiagen OneStep RT-PCR kit. A second multiplex PCR round built the libraries, followed by size selection and purification. Paired-end sequencing of the libraries was performed with 100 bp reads on an Illumina HiSeq2000. For the original study's pipeline: Raw data were processed with SOAPnuke, discarding reads with adapters, uncalled bases, mean Phred below 15, or no exact constant-primer or identifier match. COPE v1.2.5 was used to merge high-quality paired reads, and clonotypes were defined as unique nucleotide sequences. Clonotypes were aligned to IMGT TRBV, TRBD and TRBJ reference segments using MiTCR v1.1. Only V-J combinations with frequency above 0.0001, covering about 99% of repertoires, were analysed. The TCS score was defined as F50 (clonal expansion) divided by E x V (chaos), with BLOSUM62-based TCRdist calculated between CDR3 peptides within each V-J. Welch's t-statistics and random forest reduced 450 to 600 V-J features to roughly 13, which were used in a naive Bayes classifier (R e1071). Thyroid-blood repertoire similarity was quantified with the Morisita-Horn index. TCRdb trimmed public reads at Q25 via fastp, called clones via MiXCR and kept in-frame beta chains. Rows are combined by CDR3 protein, so each entry shows the most common genes and DNA. TCRdb, rather than the study authors, made the V and J calls. This sample is represented by 480,000 or so distinct CDR3 sequences; approximately 49% of them were singletons. The ten biggest clones cover 44% of the sample.

The sample comprised peripheral blood or thyroid tissue (not recorded which). The sequence was obtained from an adult woman with Graves' disease, either hyperthyroidism or ophthalmopathy (not recorded which). The V and J segments used are TRBV7-9 and TRBJ2-7, with TRBD2 identical over 13 junction bases. The CDR3 reads as follows: CASSLAGLAGTYEQYF. DNA sequence: TGTGCCAGCAGCTTAGCGGGACTAGCGGGGACCTACGAGCAGTACTTC.